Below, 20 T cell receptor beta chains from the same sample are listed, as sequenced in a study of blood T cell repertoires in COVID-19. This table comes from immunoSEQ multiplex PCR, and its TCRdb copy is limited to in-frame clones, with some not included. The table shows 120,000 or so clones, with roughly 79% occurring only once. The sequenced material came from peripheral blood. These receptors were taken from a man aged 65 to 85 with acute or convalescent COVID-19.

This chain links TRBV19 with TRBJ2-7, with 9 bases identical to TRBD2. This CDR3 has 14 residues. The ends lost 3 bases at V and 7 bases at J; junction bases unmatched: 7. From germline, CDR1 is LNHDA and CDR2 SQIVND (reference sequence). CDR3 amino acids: CASSMREGAREQYF. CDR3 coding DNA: TGTGCCAGTAGTATGCGGGAGGGGGCGAGAGAGCAGTACTTC.

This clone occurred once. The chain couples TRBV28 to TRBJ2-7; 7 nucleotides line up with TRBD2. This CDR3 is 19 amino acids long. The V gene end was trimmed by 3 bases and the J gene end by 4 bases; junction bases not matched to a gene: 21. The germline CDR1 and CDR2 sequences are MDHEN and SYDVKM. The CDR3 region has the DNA TGTGCCAGCAGTTTTTTGGGGGTTTCGGGGGGACCTCTTCCTTACGAGCAGTACTTC. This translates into CASSFLGVSGGPLPYEQYF.

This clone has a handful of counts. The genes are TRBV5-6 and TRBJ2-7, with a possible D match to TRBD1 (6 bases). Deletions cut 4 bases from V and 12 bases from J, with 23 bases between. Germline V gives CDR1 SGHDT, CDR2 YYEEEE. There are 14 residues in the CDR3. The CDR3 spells CASSHPRQAPGSYF. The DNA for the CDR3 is TGTGCCAGCAGCCATCCCCGACAGGCCCCCGGGTCGTACTTC.

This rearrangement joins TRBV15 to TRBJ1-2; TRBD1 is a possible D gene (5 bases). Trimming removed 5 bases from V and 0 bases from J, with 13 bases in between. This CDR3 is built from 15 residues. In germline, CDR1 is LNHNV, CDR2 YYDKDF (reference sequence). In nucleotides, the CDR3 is TGTGCCACCAGCCGCGACCACAGGTCTAACTATGGCTACACCTTC. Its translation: CATSRDHRSNYGYTF.

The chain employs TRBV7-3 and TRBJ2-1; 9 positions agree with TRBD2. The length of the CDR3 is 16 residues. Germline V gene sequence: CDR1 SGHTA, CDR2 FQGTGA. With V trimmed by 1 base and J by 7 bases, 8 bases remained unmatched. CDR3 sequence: CASSLIPGTSQNEQFF. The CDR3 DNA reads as TGTGCCAGCAGCTTAATCCCCGGGACTAGCCAGAATGAGCAGTTCTTC. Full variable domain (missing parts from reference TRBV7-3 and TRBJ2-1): GAGVSQTPSNKVTEKGKYVELRCDPISGHTALYWYRQSLGQGPEFLIYFQGTGAADDSGLPNDRFFAVRPEGSVSTLKIQRTERGDSAVYLCASSLIPGTSQNEQFFGPGTRLTVL.

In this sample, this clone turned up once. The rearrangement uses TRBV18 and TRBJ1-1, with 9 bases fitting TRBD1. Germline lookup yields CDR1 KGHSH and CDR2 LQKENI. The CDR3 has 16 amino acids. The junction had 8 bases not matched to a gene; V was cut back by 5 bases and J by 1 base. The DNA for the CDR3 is TGTGCCAGCTCAGAACAGGGGGCCGCCGGGAACACTGAAGCTTTCTTT. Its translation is CASSEQGAAGNTEAFF.

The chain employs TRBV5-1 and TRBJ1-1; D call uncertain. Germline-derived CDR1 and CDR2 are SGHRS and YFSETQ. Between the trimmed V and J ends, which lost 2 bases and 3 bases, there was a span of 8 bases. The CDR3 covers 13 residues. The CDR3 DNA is TGCGCCAGCAGCTTTGGTCGGGACACTGAAGCTTTCTTT. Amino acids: CASSFGRDTEAFF.

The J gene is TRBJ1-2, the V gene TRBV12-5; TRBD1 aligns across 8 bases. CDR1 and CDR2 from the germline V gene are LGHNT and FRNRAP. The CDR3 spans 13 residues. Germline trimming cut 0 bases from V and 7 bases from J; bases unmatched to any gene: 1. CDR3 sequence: CASGLVDRGGYTF. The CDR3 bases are TGTGCTAGTGGTTTGGTCGACAGGGGTGGCTACACCTTC.

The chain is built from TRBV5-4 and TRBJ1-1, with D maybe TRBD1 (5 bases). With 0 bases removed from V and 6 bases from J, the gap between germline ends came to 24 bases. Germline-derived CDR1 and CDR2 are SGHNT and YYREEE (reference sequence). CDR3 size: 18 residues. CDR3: CASSLAVGTGPELSEAFF. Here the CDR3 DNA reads TGTGCCAGCAGCTTGGCGGTCGGAACAGGACCCGAACTTTCTGAAGCTTTCTTT. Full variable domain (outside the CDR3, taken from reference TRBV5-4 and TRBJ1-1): ETGVTQSPTHLIKTRGQQVTLRCSSQSGHNTVSWYQQALGQGPQFIFQYYREEENGRGNFPPRFSGLQFPNYSSELNVNALELDDSALYLCASSLAVGTGPELSEAFFGQGTRLTVV.

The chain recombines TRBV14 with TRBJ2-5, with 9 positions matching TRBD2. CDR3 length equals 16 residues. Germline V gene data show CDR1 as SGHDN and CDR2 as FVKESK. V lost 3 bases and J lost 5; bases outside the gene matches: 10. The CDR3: CASSHRPAGGGETQYF. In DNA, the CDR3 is TGTGCCAGCAGCCATCGCCCCGCGGGGGGGGGTGAGACCCAGTACTTC.

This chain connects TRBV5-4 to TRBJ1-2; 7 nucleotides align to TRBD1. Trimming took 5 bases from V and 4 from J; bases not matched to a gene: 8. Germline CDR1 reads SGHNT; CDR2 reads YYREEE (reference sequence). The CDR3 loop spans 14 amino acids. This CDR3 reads CASSFTGAVYGYTF. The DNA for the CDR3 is TGTGCCAGCAGTTTTACAGGGGCCGTCTATGGCTACACCTTC.

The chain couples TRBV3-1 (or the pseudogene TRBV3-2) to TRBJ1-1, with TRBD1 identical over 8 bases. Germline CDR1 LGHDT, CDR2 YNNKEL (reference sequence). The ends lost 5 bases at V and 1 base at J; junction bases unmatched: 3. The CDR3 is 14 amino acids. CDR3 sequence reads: CASSGGQGNTEAFF. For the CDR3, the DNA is TGTGCCAGCAGCGGAGGACAGGGGAACACTGAAGCTTTCTTT.

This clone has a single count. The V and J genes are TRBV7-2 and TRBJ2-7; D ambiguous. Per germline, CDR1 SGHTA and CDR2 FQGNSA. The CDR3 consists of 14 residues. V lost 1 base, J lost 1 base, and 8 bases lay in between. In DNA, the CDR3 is TGTGCCAGCAGCTTAGTGGTCAGATCCTACGAGCAGTACTTC. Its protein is CASSLVVRSYEQYF.

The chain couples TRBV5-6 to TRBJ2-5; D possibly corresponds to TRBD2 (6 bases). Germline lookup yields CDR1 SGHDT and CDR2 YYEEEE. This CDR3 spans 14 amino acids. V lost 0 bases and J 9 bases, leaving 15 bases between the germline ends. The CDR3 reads CASSLAGGAGSQYF. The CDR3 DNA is TGTGCCAGCAGCTTGGCCGGAGGCGCGGGGTCCCAGTACTTC.

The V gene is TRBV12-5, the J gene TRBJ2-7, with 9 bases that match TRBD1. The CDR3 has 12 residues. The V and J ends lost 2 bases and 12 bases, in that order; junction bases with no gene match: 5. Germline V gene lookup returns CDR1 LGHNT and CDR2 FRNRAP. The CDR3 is CASGLLQGARYF. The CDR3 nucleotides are TGTGCTAGTGGTTTGCTACAGGGGGCCCGGTACTTC.

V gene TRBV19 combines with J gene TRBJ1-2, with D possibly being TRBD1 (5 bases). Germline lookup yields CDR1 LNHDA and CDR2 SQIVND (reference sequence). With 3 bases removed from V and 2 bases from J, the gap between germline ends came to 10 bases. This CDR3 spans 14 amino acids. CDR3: CASSIRSGNYGYTF. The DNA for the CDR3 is TGTGCCAGTAGTATCCGATCAGGGAACTATGGCTACACCTTC.

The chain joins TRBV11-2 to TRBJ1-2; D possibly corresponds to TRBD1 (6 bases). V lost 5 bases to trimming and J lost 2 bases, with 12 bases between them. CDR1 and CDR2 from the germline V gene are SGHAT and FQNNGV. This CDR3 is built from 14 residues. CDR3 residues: CASSPQGKNYGYTF. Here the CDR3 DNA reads TGTGCCAGCAGCCCGCAGGGGAAAAACTATGGCTACACCTTC.

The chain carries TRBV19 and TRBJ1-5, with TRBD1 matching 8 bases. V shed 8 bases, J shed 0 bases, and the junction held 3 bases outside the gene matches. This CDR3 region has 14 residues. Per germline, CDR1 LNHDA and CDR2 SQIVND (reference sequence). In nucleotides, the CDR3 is TGTGCCAGTGCACAGGGGGATAGCAATCAGCCCCAGCATTTT. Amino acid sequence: CASAQGDSNQPQHF.

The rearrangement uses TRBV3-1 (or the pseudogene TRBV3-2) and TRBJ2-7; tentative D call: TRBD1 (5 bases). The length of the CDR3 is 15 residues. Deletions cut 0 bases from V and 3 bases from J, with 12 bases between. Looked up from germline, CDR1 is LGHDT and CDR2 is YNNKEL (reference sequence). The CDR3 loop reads CASSQERQGIYEQYF. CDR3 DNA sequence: TGTGCCAGCAGCCAAGAGCGGCAGGGAATCTACGAGCAGTACTTC.

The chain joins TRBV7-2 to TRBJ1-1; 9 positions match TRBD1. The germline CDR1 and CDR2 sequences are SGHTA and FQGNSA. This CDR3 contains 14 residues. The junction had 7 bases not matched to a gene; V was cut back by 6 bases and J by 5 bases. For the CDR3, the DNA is TGTGCCAGCAGGAAACAGGGGGCGATAACTGAAGCTTTCTTT. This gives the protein CASRKQGAITEAFF.